Following are 30 T cell receptor beta chains from one sample sequenced in a study of shared clonotypes between healthy human individuals. Cells designated naive CD8 were CD45RO-negative and were positively selected for CCR7, with terminally differentiated effector memory CD45RA+ cells excluded. Data came from immunoSEQ multiplex PCR; TCRdb stores just in-frame clones and leaves some out. Of just over 2,000,000 clones in the sample, approximately 94% were seen once. Sequenced material: naive CD8+ T cells sorted from blood. The receptors stem from a man in his late teens or twenties in good health.

The genes are TRBV10-3 and TRBJ2-7; tentative D call: TRBD2 (5 bases). CDR1 is ENHRY, CDR2 SYGVKD, per germline. This CDR3 has 12 residues. Trimming took 4 bases from V and 6 from J, leaving 10 bases between them. CDR3 DNA: TGTGCCATCAGTGTAGAAGGGAGCGAGCAGTACTTC. The encoded protein is CAISVEGSEQYF.

J is TRBJ1-3 and V is TRBV30, with D hard to call. Germline-derived CDR1 and CDR2 are GTSNPN and SVGIG (reference sequence). Trimming left V 5 bases short and J 0 bases short, with 14 bases between. This CDR3 has 15 residues. CDR3 bases: TGTGCCTGGGGCGGGTCCCTACTCTCTGGAAACACCATATATTTT. Translation gives CAWGGSLLSGNTIYF.

As concerns this clone: With a much larger clone just one base away, this may be a read error. The sample has other DNA sequences that encode this CDR3 too. This sequence joins TRBV2 and TRBJ2-7; D not certain. The CDR3 sequence is 11 residues long. Germline CDR1 is SNHLY and CDR2 is FYNNEI. V shed 6 bases and J shed 0 bases, with 3 bases lying between them. The CDR3 coding sequence is TGTGCCAGCAGCGCCTCCTACGAGCAGTACTTC. This translates into CASSASYEQYF.

This chain joins TRBV6-5 and TRBJ2-7; 10 bases align to TRBD1. The V gene end was trimmed by 0 bases and the J gene end by 4 bases; junction bases not matched to a gene: 3. This CDR3 is 15 amino acids long. Germline values: CDR1 MNHEY, CDR2 SVGAGI. CDR3 sequence reads: CASSYSGTGDYEQYF. CDR3 bases: TGTGCCAGCAGTTACTCCGGGACAGGGGATTACGAGCAGTACTTC.

V is TRBV5-8 and J is TRBJ2-3; weak D call: TRBD1 (6 bases). With 4 bases removed from V and 4 bases from J, the gap between germline ends came to 10 bases. The germline V gene has CDR1 SGHTS and CDR2 YDEGEE. This CDR3 region has 13 residues. The CDR3 DNA reads TGTGCCAGCAGCCCGGGGACACCAGATACGCAGTATTTT. Amino acid sequence: CASSPGTPDTQYF.

The chain carries TRBV9 and TRBJ1-4; unclear D gene. The V gene's germline CDR1 is SGDLS and CDR2 YYNGEE. Trimming pared 4 bases from V and 5 bases from J, leaving 15 bases between. This CDR3 contains 15 residues. In DNA, the CDR3 is TGTGCCAGCAGCACTCGGACGGATGACAATGAAAAACTGTTTTTT. This translates into CASSTRTDDNEKLFF.

The V call is TRBV6-5, the J call TRBJ2-2; D not resolved. Germline V gene data show CDR1 as MNHEY and CDR2 as SVGAGI. The CDR3 is 14 residues long. V lost 2 bases and J 0 bases, leaving 4 bases between the germline ends. CDR3 coding DNA: TGTGCCAGCAGTTACATGGCGAACACCGGGGAGCTGTTTTTT. It translates to CASSYMANTGELFF.

The chain joins TRBV15 to TRBJ2-5; D gene ambiguous. Germline lookup yields CDR1 LNHNV and CDR2 YYDKDF (reference sequence). V was trimmed by 0 bases and J by 5 bases, leaving 13 bases between them. The CDR3 is 15 amino acids. For the CDR3, the DNA is TGTGCCACCAGCAGAGATACATTAGGAGCGGAGACCCAGTACTTC. Translation gives CATSRDTLGAETQYF.

The chain carries TRBV7-9 and TRBJ2-7; D gene uncertain. Between the trimmed V and J ends, which lost 0 bases and 0 bases, there was a span of 9 bases. CDR1 is SEHNR, CDR2 FQNEAQ, per germline (reference sequence). The CDR3 consists of 15 residues. CDR3 protein: CASSLANGVSYEQYF. Here the CDR3 DNA reads TGTGCCAGCAGCTTAGCGAATGGGGTCTCCTACGAGCAGTACTTC.

The chain has TRBV27 and TRBJ2-7; D might be TRBD1 or TRBD2, each matching 5 bases. CDR1 and CDR2 from the germline V gene are MNHEY and SMNVEV (reference sequence). This CDR3 comprises 14 residues. Trimming pared 1 base from V and 5 bases from J, leaving 12 bases between. The CDR3 bases are TGTGCCAGCAGTTTATGGGCTGGGACCCACGAGCAGTACTTC. Protein: CASSLWAGTHEQYF.

The J gene is TRBJ2-2, the V gene TRBV29-1; D is tentatively TRBD1 or TRBD2 (6 bases each). Germline CDR1 SQVTM, CDR2 ANQGSEA. The germline V and J ends were trimmed by 2 bases and 1 base, with 14 bases remaining between them. The CDR3 runs to 16 residues. Here the CDR3 DNA reads TGCAGCGTTGAAAAGGGGGGCAGGAGGAACACCGGGGAGCTGTTTTTT. Translating gives CSVEKGGRRNTGELFF.

J is TRBJ2-1 and V is TRBV5-6; 7 positions agree with TRBD2. This CDR3 contains 16 residues. With V trimmed by 4 bases and J by 2 bases, 9 bases remained unmatched. Germline values: CDR1 SGHDT, CDR2 YYEEEE. The CDR3 protein is CASSPPSGGPYNEQFF. CDR3 sequence (DNA): TGTGCCAGCAGCCCCCCGTCGGGAGGTCCCTACAATGAGCAGTTCTTC.

This chain uses TRBV6-1 with TRBJ2-1; TRBD2 matches at 9 bases. V gave up 2 bases and J gave up 7 bases; unmatched junction bases: 9. Per germline, CDR1 MNHNS and CDR2 SASEGT. The length of the CDR3 is 16 residues. The CDR3 here is CASSESRLAGLNEQFF. The CDR3 nucleotides are TGTGCCAGCAGTGAATCGCGGCTAGCGGGATTAAATGAGCAGTTCTTC.

The chain joins TRBV11-2 to TRBJ2-7; D gene unclear. Germline values: CDR1 SGHAT, CDR2 FQNNGV. CDR3 length: 13 amino acids. V was pared by 5 bases and J by 0 bases, with 8 bases between. CDR3 DNA sequence: TGTGCCAGCAGCCCACCAAGCTCCTACGAGCAGTACTTC. As protein: CASSPPSSYEQYF.

The rearrangement joins TRBV2 to TRBJ1-2; TRBD1 matches 8 bases. The CDR3 contains 15 residues. Germline V CDR1 and CDR2: SNHLY, FYNNEI. V lost 3 bases and J lost 4; bases outside the gene matches: 7. CDR3 nucleotide sequence: TGTGCCAGCAGTGATTTGGGACAGGACTTCTATGGCTACACCTTC. It codes for CASSDLGQDFYGYTF. The whole variable domain, remainder taken from reference TRBV2 and TRBJ1-2, is EPEVTQTPSHQVTQMGQEVILRCVPISNHLYFYWYRQILGQKVEFLVSFYNNEISEKSEIFDDQFSVERPDGSNFTLKIRSTKLEDSAMYFCASSDLGQDFYGYTFGSGTRLTVV.

This clone was seen only once. The rearrangement uses TRBV7-3 and TRBJ2-1; no reliable D call. Germline V gene sequence: CDR1 SGHTA, CDR2 FQGTGA. V was pared by 2 bases and J by 6 bases, with 8 bases between. The CDR3 is 13 amino acids. The CDR3 region is CASSLWSGNEQFF. The CDR3 region has the DNA TGTGCCAGCAGCTTATGGTCAGGCAATGAGCAGTTCTTC.

The CDR3 coding sequence is TGTGCCAGTAGTATGCTGGACAGCTCCTACGAGCAGTACTTC. This codes for CASSMLDSSYEQYF. The rearrangement uses TRBV19 and TRBJ2-7, with a tentative D call TRBD1 (6 bases). The V gene's germline CDR1 is LNHDA and CDR2 SQIVND (reference sequence). V shed 3 bases and J shed 0 bases, with 9 bases lying between them. The CDR3 has 14 residues.

This clone was seen a single time. The gene calls are TRBV9 and TRBJ2-7; TRBD1 agrees at 8 bases. The CDR3 is 13 residues long. Germline V gene sequence: CDR1 SGDLS, CDR2 YYNGEE. Trimming at V came to 4 bases and at J to 6 bases, leaving 6 bases not matched to a gene. DNA for the CDR3: TGTGCCAGCAGCCTAGCAGGGGGCAGCGAGCAGTACTTC. This codes for CASSLAGGSEQYF.

The DNA of the CDR3 is TGTGCCAGCAGCTTATCATCAGGACATGATGGCTACACCTTC. Encoded protein: CASSLSSGHDGYTF. The gene calls are TRBV7-9 and TRBJ1-2; TRBD1 might be the D (5 bases). From germline, CDR1 is SEHNR and CDR2 FQNEAQ (reference sequence). V lost 2 bases and J 6 bases, leaving 13 bases between the germline ends. The CDR3 sequence is 14 residues long.

This clone was found once. The rearrangement uses TRBV6-6 and TRBJ2-3; D is undetermined. The length of the CDR3 is 15 residues. Germline V gives CDR1 MNHNY, CDR2 SVGAGI (reference sequence). Trimming removed 6 bases from V and 1 base from J, with 14 bases in between. The CDR3 sequence: CASSRLALGTDTQYF. The CDR3 DNA follows: TGTGCCAGCAGCAGACTCGCCTTGGGCACAGATACGCAGTATTTT.

V usage is TRBV7-9 and J usage is TRBJ2-4; 7 bases line up with TRBD1. Germline loops: CDR1 SEHNR, CDR2 FQNEAQ (reference sequence). The CDR3 loop spans 14 amino acids. Trimming cost V 4 bases and J 8 bases; bases outside gene matches: 8. The CDR3 sequence: CASSSAPDRDIQYF. CDR3 bases: TGTGCCAGCAGCTCGGCTCCCGACAGGGACATTCAGTACTTC.

This chain uses TRBV4-3 with TRBJ2-1; 8 positions agree with TRBD2. The CDR3 extends over 17 amino acids. V was pared by 0 bases and J by 9 bases, with 13 bases of the junction left unmatched. Germline CDR1 reads LGHNA; CDR2 reads YSLEER. DNA of the CDR3: TGCGCCAGCAGCCAAGAGCCCTTCCGGGAGGGCCGTGGTGAGCAGTTCTTC. Protein: CASSQEPFREGRGEQFF.

This CDR3 reads CASSPRGRQETQYF. CDR3 DNA sequence: TGTGCCAGCAGCCCGAGAGGCAGACAAGAGACCCAGTACTTC. V and J are TRBV7-9 and TRBJ2-5; D gene uncertain. CDR1 is SEHNR and CDR2 is FQNEAQ in the germline V gene (reference sequence). The CDR3 extends over 14 amino acids. Trimming cost V 5 bases and J 2 bases, with 12 bases left between them.

This rearrangement joins TRBV4-1 to TRBJ2-5; 10 bases map to TRBD1. CDR3 size: 16 residues. J lost 2 bases, V lost 3 bases, and 6 bases had no gene match. The germline V gene encodes CDR1 MGHRA and CDR2 YSYEKL. Here the CDR3 DNA reads TGCGCCAGCAGCCACTTGCCGGGACAGGGGCAAGAGACCCAGTACTTC. Encoded protein: CASSHLPGQGQETQYF.

The rearrangement joins TRBV6-5 to TRBJ2-2; unclear D gene. Germline lookup yields CDR1 MNHEY and CDR2 SVGAGI. The CDR3 contains 15 residues. The V end lost 2 bases, the J end lost 4 bases, and 11 bases lay between the germline ends. The CDR3 DNA reads as TGTGCCAGCAGTTACCGGGTTTCACTCACCGGGGAGCTGTTTTTT. Translation gives CASSYRVSLTGELFF.

The chain is built from TRBV28 and TRBJ2-1, with TRBD1 matching over 8 bases. This CDR3 spans 12 amino acids. Unmatched junction bases numbered 3, after V lost 5 bases and J lost 9 bases. CDR1 and CDR2 from the germline V gene are MDHEN and SYDVKM. The CDR3 loop is CASSHQGAEQFF. In DNA form, the CDR3 reads TGTGCCAGCAGTCACCAGGGGGCTGAGCAGTTCTTC.

The chain is built from TRBV5-4 and TRBJ2-1; 9 nucleotides agree with TRBD2. From germline, CDR1 is SGHNT and CDR2 YYREEE (reference sequence). V lost 4 bases, J lost 8 bases, and 10 bases stayed unmatched. The CDR3 contains 15 residues. CDR3 sequence: CASSIRLAARDEQFF. CDR3 in DNA: TGTGCCAGCAGCATTAGACTAGCGGCACGGGATGAGCAGTTCTTC.

The rearrangement joins TRBV9 to TRBJ2-5, with 7 bases matching TRBD2. CDR1 is SGDLS and CDR2 is YYNGEE in the germline V gene. The CDR3 is 15 residues long. The V segment lost 0 bases and the J segment 4 bases; nucleotides outside the gene matches: 6. The CDR3, as DNA: TGTGCCAGCAGCGTAGGCGGGAGCCCCGGAGAGACCCAGTACTTC. Translation gives CASSVGGSPGETQYF.

Comment on this clone: The sample contains more than one DNA sequence encoding this CDR3. The V gene is TRBV27, the J gene TRBJ1-5, with D unresolved. Germline values: CDR1 MNHEY, CDR2 SMNVEV (reference sequence). This CDR3 has 12 amino acids. Trimming cost V 4 bases and J 4 bases, with 5 bases left between them. In DNA, the CDR3 is TGTGCCAGCAGTTCTGGGAATCAGCCCCAGCATTTT. Translation gives CASSSGNQPQHF.

The chain links TRBV5-1 to TRBJ2-3; possibly TRBD2 for D (5 bases). This CDR3 region has 14 residues. Trimming left V 0 bases short and J 4 bases short, with 9 bases between. Germline loops: CDR1 SGHRS, CDR2 YFSETQ. CDR3 DNA: TGCGCCAGCAGCTTGGGGACTTTTCCAGATACGCAGTATTTT. As protein: CASSLGTFPDTQYF.